A selection of T cell receptor beta chains follows, all from one sample in a study of response to subunit inactivated influenza vaccine. Via MiXCR, TCRdb re-called the RT-PCR reads, giving one row per CDR3 protein. The table has some 150,000 distinct CDR3 sequences, roughly 12% seen once; the top ten hold about 31%. These data also formed part of another study, on T cells expressing NK-cell markers.

The material was CD8+ T cells sorted from PBMCs, obtained 11 to 12 days after vaccination. These receptors all stem from a middle-aged man who received an inactivated influenza vaccine. CDR3s include the opening cysteine and the closing phenylalanine or tryptophan. Each record gives: J gene, V gene, D gene, clone size, CDR3 DNA, CDR3 protein. A D gene is named only where the DNA matches it firmly. Size is omitted from some rows. Given values are once, few, many or a class for expanded clones.

>TRBJ2-1|TRBV4-3|NA|few
TGCGCCAGCAGCCCGAATGGACCTTACAATGAGCAGTTCTTC
CASSPNGPYNEQFF
>TRBJ2-1|TRBV28|TRBD1|NA
TGTGCCAGCGGGCTGACAGGGGGCTTGTTCGGGAATGAGCAGTTCTTC
CASGLTGGLFGNEQFF
>TRBJ1-2|TRBV27|NA|many
TGTGCCAGCAGTTTAGGGCGGTCCTATGGCTACACCTTC
CASSLGRSYGYTF
>TRBJ2-5|TRBV7-9|TRBD2|few
TGTGCCAGCAGCTTAGGGGCTAGCGGACCCAGAGAGACCCAGTACTTC
CASSLGASGPRETQYF
>TRBJ2-5|TRBV13|NA|NA
TGTGCCAGCAGCTTAGTGGGTTTGGAGACCCAGTACTTC
CASSLVGLETQYF
>TRBJ1-6|TRBV7-9|NA|NA
TGTGCCAGCAGCTTAGCCTATTCACCCCTCCACTTT
CASSLAYSPLHF
>TRBJ2-7|TRBV6-5|NA|NA
TGTGCCAGCAGTTACTCCAGACAGACCCAAGCCACCTACGAGCAGTACTTC
CASSYSRQTQATYEQYF
>TRBJ2-2|TRBV7-9|NA|few
TGTGCCAGCAGCTTATTGGGGCCCGGGGAGCTGTTTTTT
CASSLLGPGELFF
>TRBJ2-5|TRBV12-3/TRBV12-4|TRBD2|many
TGTGCCAGCAGTCCCACCTTAGGGACTAGCGGGGGTGAGACCCAGTACTTC
CASSPTLGTSGGETQYF
>TRBJ2-7|TRBV5-1|NA|NA
TGCGCCAGCAGCTTGGGGGGCGGGGGGACAGGCGAGCAGTACTTC
CASSLGGGGTGEQYF
>TRBJ2-7|TRBV27|NA|few
TGTGCCACTCGGGATGGGGCGGACGAGCAGTACTTC
CATRDGADEQYF
>TRBJ1-1|TRBV7-9|NA|few
TGTGCCAGCAGCTTAGGAGGCAGGACCATTGAAGCTTTCTTT
CASSLGGRTIEAFF
>TRBJ2-5|TRBV7-7|NA|NA
TGTGCCAGCAGCTTAGCGCTCCAGGGAGAGACCCAGTACTTC
CASSLALQGETQYF
>TRBJ2-1|TRBV28|TRBD2|once
TGTGCCAGCAGTTTTTTAGCGGGGGGTGAGCAGTTCTTC
CASSFLAGGEQFF
>TRBJ2-2|TRBV25-1|TRBD1|NA
TGTGCCAGCGGACAGGGGACTTCCGGGGAGCTGTTTTTT
CASGQGTSGELFF
>TRBJ2-1|TRBV27|NA|NA
TGTGCCAGCAGTTTAGGAGCGGCCAATGAGCAGTTCTTC
CASSLGAANEQFF
>TRBJ2-7|TRBV11-2|NA|NA
TGTGCCAGCAGCTTAGGGCCCGGGGGGCCCTACGAGCAGTACTTC
CASSLGPGGPYEQYF
>TRBJ2-5|TRBV16|TRBD1|few
TGTGCCAGCAGCCGCGCCGGGACAGGGGATGAGACCCAGTACTTC
CASSRAGTGDETQYF
>TRBJ2-7|TRBV5-6|NA|NA
TGTGCCAGCAGCTTCCCTTCGGGAAAAGAGAGAGAGCAGTACTTC
CASSFPSGKEREQYF
>TRBJ2-2|TRBV5-6|NA|NA
TGTGCCAGCAGCTTACTAAGACGGGTCCTTTCTTTGACCGGGGAGCTGTTTTTT
CASSLLRRVLSLTGELFF
>TRBJ1-5|TRBV28|TRBD1|NA
TGTGCAGGCGGGCAGGGGGCTGGTCAGCCCCAGCATTTT
CAGGQGAGQPQHF
>TRBJ1-3|TRBV6-5|TRBD1|few
TGTGCCAGCAGTTACCTGGGACAGTCCTCTGGAAACACCATATATTTT
CASSYLGQSSGNTIYF
>TRBJ2-7|TRBV6-2/TRBV6-3|TRBD1|NA
TGTGCCAGCAGCTGGACAGGGACGCGCGAGCAGTACTTC
CASSWTGTREQYF
>TRBJ2-1|TRBV11-2|TRBD1|NA
TGTGCCAGCAGCTTAAACTTCGGGACAGGGGATTATGAGCAGTTCTTC
CASSLNFGTGDYEQFF
>TRBJ1-1|TRBV6-2/TRBV6-3|TRBD1|NA
TGTGCCAGCAGTTACCCAGGTTACCCGCCCCCCCACGGACAGGGGGACACTGAAGCTTTCTTT
CASSYPGYPPPHGQGDTEAFF
>TRBJ2-2|TRBV10-3|NA|NA
TGTGCCATGGGAGCGTGGGGCGAGAACACCGGGGAGCTGTTTTTT
CAMGAWGENTGELFF
>TRBJ2-3|TRBV19|NA|few
TGTGCCAGTAACTCTCACTCAGGAGGGACAGATACGCAGTATTTT
CASNSHSGGTDTQYF
>TRBJ2-1|TRBV11-1|NA|NA
TGTGCCAGCAGCTTATTCAGCAGGGGCAATGAGCAGTTCTTC
CASSLFSRGNEQFF
>TRBJ2-7|TRBV20-1|TRBD2|NA
TGCAGTGCCCCTGTCCTTAGCGGGTTCTCCTACGAGCAGTACTTC
CSAPVLSGFSYEQYF